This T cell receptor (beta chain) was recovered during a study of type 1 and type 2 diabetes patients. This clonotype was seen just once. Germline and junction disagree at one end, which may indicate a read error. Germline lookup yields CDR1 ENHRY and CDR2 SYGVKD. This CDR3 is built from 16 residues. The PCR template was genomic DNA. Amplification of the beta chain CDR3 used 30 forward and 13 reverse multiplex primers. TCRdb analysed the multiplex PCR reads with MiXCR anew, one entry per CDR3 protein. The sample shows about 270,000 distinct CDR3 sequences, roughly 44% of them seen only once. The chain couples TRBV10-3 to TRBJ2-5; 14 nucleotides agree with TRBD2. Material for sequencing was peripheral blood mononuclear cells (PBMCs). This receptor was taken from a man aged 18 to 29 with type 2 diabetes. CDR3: CAISDRLAGGQETQCF. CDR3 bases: TGTGCCATCAGTGATAGACTAGCGGGGGGGCAAGAGACCCAGTGCTTC.